This entry lists 10 T cell receptor beta chains sequenced from one sample in a study of T cell responses to AZD1222 COVID-19 vaccine. Measured with immunoSEQ multiplex PCR; TCRdb has only the in-frame clones, and not every one. The sample carries 100,000 to 150,000 clones, roughly nine tenths recorded once. Material: peripheral blood, obtained on day 0 of AZD1222 vaccination. All receptors come from an adult in good health.

This clone was observed a single time. The chain employs TRBV19 and TRBJ1-3, with unresolved D. The germline gives CDR1 LNHDA, CDR2 SQIVND (reference sequence). This CDR3 region has 13 residues. V was shortened by 5 bases and J by 0 bases, with 5 bases between the two germline ends. The CDR3: CASSVGSGNTIYF. The CDR3 bases are TGTGCCAGTAGTGTGGGCTCTGGAAACACCATATATTTT.

The chain is built from TRBV9 and TRBJ1-2, with a weak D call TRBD1 (6 bases). The V end lost 4 bases, the J end lost 7 bases, and 20 bases lay between the germline ends. CDR1 and CDR2 (germline): SGDLS, YYNGEE. CDR3 length: 15 amino acids. The CDR3 nucleotides are TGTGCCAGCAGCTTCGCCGGGACACGGGGCGGTGGCTACACCTTC. It encodes CASSFAGTRGGGYTF.

This rearrangement joins TRBV18 to TRBJ2-1; D might be TRBD1 (6 bases). The CDR3 spans 14 residues. Germline CDR1 KGHSH, CDR2 LQKENI. V lost 6 bases to trimming and J lost 6 bases, with 15 bases between them. The CDR3 DNA reads as TGTGCCAGCTCCGGGACACGTTCGGGCAATGAGCAGTTCTTC. This codes for CASSGTRSGNEQFF.

The V call is TRBV19, the J call TRBJ1-5, with 8 bases identical to TRBD1. Germline V gives CDR1 LNHDA, CDR2 SQIVND (reference sequence). This CDR3 has 13 amino acids. Germline trimming cut 8 bases from V and 3 bases from J; bases unmatched to any gene: 3. CDR3 in DNA: TGTGCCAGTGACAGGGGCGACAATCAGCCCCAGCATTTT. This encodes CASDRGDNQPQHF.

This rearrangement joins TRBV7-8 to TRBJ2-7, with unresolved D. Germline values: CDR1 SGHVS, CDR2 FQNEAQ. V was shortened by 1 base and J by 7 bases, with 14 bases between the two germline ends. The CDR3 sequence is 14 residues long. The CDR3 loop reads CASSLGGQVEEQYF. Written as DNA, the CDR3 is TGTGCCAGCAGCTTAGGGGGTCAGGTGGAGGAGCAGTACTTC.

The rearrangement joins TRBV15 to TRBJ2-1, with a weak D call TRBD1 (5 bases). The germline gives CDR1 LNHNV, CDR2 YYDKDF (reference sequence). The CDR3 covers 13 residues. The V end lost 1 base, the J end lost 6 bases, and 7 bases lay between the germline ends. The CDR3 protein is CATSRGQGNEQFF. The DNA for the CDR3 is TGTGCCACCAGCAGAGGGCAGGGCAATGAGCAGTTCTTC.

This rearrangement joins TRBV7-3 to TRBJ2-1, with a weak D call TRBD2 (7 bases). V was pared by 1 base and J by 9 bases, with 10 bases between. The CDR3 loop spans 13 amino acids. From germline, CDR1 is SGHTA and CDR2 FQGTGA. The CDR3 DNA reads as TGTGCCAGCAGCTTAATGGGAGGGGGTGAGCAGTTCTTC. Translated: CASSLMGGGEQFF.

This chain connects TRBV11-2 to TRBJ1-1; no clear D gene. With 5 bases removed from V and 1 base from J, the gap between germline ends came to 11 bases. The CDR3 has 14 residues. Germline CDR1 and CDR2: SGHAT and FQNNGV. The CDR3, as DNA: TGTGCCAGCAGCAAATCTATAGAGAACACTGAAGCTTTCTTT. Protein sequence: CASSKSIENTEAFF.

The V gene is TRBV4-1, the J gene TRBJ2-7; the match to TRBD1 covers 8 bases. V gave up 2 bases and J gave up 5 bases; unmatched junction bases: 2. This CDR3 contains 13 residues. Germline CDR1 reads MGHRA; CDR2 reads YSYEKL. The DNA for the CDR3 is TGCGCCAGCAGCCAATACAGGGGGAACGAGCAGTACTTC. Amino acid sequence: CASSQYRGNEQYF.

The chain links TRBV20-1 to TRBJ2-1; 8 bases fit TRBD2. The CDR3 is 14 residues long. Losses at the gene ends were 3 bases for V and 5 bases for J; bases not matched to a gene: 6. Germline CDR1 is DFQATT and CDR2 is SNEGSKA (reference sequence). CDR3 nucleotides: TGCAGTGCTAGTCGGGAGGGCCTTAACAATGAGCAGTTCTTC. Translated, it gives CSASREGLNNEQFF.